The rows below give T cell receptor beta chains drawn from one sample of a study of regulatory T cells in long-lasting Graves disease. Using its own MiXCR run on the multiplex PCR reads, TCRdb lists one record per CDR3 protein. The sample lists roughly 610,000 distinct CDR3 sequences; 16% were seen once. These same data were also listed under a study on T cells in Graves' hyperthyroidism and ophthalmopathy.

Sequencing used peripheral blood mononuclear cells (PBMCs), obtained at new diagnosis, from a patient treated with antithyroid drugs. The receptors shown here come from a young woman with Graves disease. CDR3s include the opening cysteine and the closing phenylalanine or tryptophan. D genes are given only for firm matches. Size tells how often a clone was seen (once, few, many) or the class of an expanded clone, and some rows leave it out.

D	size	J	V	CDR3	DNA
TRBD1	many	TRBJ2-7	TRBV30	CAWRGTGVPYYEQYF	TGTGCCTGGAGGGGAACAGGGGTCCCTTACTACGAGCAGTACTTC
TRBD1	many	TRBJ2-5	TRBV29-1	CSVEAPDRVKTQYF	TGCAGCGTTGAAGCCCCGGACAGGGTAAAGACCCAGTACTTC
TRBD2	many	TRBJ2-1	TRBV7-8	CASSFTLLAGPYNEQFF	TGTGCCAGCAGCTTCACCCTCCTAGCGGGGCCTTACAATGAGCAGTTCTTC
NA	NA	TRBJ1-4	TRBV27	CASSLFLNEKLFF	TGTGCCAGCAGTTTATTCCTTAATGAAAAACTGTTTTTT
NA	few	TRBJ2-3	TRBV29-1	CSVDGRPRTDTQYF	TGCAGCGTTGATGGCAGGCCTAGGACAGATACGCAGTATTTT
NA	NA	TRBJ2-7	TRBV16	CASSQSGEKQYF	TGTGCCAGCAGCCAATCCGGGGAGAAACAGTACTTC
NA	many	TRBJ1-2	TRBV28	CASSSHSPGAGGYTF	TGTGCCAGCAGTTCCCATTCCCCAGGGGCAGGAGGCTACACCTTC
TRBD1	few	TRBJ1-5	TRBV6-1	CASIRTGGDQPQHF	TGTGCCAGCATAAGGACAGGGGGCGATCAGCCCCAGCATTTT
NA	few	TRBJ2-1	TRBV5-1	CASSLNVKAEQFF	TGCGCCAGCAGCTTAAACGTTAAGGCTGAGCAGTTCTTC
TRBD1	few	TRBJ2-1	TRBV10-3	CAISESTGSIIANEQFF	TGTGCCATCAGTGAGTCGACAGGGTCAATAATTGCGAATGAGCAGTTCTTC
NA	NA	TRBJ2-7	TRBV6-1	CASRRLTETYEQYF	TGTGCCAGCAGGCGACTGACAGAGACCTACGAGCAGTACTTC
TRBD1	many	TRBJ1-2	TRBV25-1	CASSEYGDRANGYTF	TGTGCCAGCAGTGAATATGGGGACAGGGCAAATGGCTACACCTTC
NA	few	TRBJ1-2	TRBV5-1	CASSSQGIRYTF	TGCGCCAGCAGCTCTCAGGGGATCCGCTACACCTTC
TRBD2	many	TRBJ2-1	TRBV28	CASSFPTDSSGGFYNEQFF	TGTGCCAGCAGTTTCCCTACGGACTCCTCGGGAGGGTTCTACAATGAGCAGTTCTTC
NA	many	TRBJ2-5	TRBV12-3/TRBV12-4	CASSGGLETQYF	TGTGCCAGCAGCGGGGGTTTGGAGACCCAGTACTTC
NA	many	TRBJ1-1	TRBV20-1	CSARDLGATNTEAFF	TGCAGTGCTAGAGATTTGGGAGCGACCAACACTGAAGCTTTCTTT
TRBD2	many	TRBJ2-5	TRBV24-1	CATSDSTSGRAREETQYF	TGTGCCACCAGTGATTCGACTAGCGGGAGGGCGAGGGAGGAGACCCAGTACTTC
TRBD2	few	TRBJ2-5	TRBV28	CASSFMGREETQYF	TGTGCCAGCAGTTTCATGGGGCGGGAGGAGACCCAGTACTTC
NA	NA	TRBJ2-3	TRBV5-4	CASSLATRLDTQYF	TGTGCCAGCAGCTTGGCCACCCGATTAGATACGCAGTATTTT
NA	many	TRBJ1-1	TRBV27	CASLAFPILWEPKNTEAFF	TGTGCCAGCCTCGCATTCCCCATACTTTGGGAGCCGAAGAACACTGAAGCTTTCTTT
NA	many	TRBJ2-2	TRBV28	CASRLRGPGELFF	TGTGCCAGCAGATTAAGGGGTCCCGGGGAGCTGTTTTTT
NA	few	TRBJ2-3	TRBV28	CAASSSTDTQYF	TGTGCCGCCAGTTCCAGCACAGATACGCAGTATTTT
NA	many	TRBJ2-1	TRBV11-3	CASSLGEGSFYNEQFF	TGTGCCAGCAGCTTAGGAGAAGGTTCGTTCTACAATGAGCAGTTCTTC
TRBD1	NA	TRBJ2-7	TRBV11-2	CASSNTGGGEQYF	TGTGCCAGCAGCAATACAGGGGGCGGAGAGCAGTACTTC
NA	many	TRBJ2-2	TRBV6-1	CASSQTLPGGTGELFF	TGTGCCAGCAGTCAGACCCTCCCTGGAGGGACCGGGGAGCTGTTTTTT